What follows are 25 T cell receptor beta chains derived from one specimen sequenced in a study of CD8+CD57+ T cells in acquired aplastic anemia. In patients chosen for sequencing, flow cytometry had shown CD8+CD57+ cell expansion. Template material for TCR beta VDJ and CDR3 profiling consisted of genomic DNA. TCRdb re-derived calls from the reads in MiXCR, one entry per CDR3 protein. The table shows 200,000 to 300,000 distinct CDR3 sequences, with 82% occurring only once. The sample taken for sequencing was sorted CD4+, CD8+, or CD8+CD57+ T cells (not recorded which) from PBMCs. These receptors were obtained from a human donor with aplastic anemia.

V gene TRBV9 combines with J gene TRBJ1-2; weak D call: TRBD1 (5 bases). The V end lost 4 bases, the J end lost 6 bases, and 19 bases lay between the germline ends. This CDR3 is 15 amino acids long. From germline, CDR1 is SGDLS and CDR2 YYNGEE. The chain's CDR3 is CASSLTVGAHNGYTF. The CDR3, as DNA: TGTGCCAGCAGCTTGACAGTGGGCGCCCACAATGGCTACACCTTC.

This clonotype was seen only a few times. The CDR3 loop is CASSGQGKETQYF. The CDR3 coding sequence is TGTGCCAGCAGCGGACAGGGAAAAGAGACCCAGTACTTC. V usage is TRBV12-3 or TRBV12-4 and J usage is TRBJ2-5; TRBD1 aligns across 8 bases. V lost 6 bases and J lost 3; bases outside the gene matches: 3. CDR3 length equals 13 residues.

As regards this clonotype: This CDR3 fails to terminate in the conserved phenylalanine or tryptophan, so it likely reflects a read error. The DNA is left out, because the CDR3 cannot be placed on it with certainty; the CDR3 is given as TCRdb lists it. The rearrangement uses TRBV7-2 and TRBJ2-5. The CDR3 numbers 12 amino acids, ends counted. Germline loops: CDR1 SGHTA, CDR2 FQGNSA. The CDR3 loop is CAGSVAGESQSL.

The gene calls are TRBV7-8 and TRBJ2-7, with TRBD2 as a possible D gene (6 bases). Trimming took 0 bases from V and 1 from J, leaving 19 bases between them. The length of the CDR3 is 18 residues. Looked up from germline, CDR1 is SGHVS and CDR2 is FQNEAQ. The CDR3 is CASSLAGGRETQSYEQYV. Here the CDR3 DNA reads TGTGCCAGCAGCTTAGCGGGAGGTCGCGAAACGCAGTCCTACGAGCAGTACGTC.

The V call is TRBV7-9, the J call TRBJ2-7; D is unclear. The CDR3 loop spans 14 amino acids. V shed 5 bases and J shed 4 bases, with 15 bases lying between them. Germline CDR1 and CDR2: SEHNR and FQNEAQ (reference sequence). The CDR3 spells CASSPGTNSYEQYF. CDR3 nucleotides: TGTGCCAGCAGCCCCGGCACTAATTCTTACGAGCAGTACTTC.

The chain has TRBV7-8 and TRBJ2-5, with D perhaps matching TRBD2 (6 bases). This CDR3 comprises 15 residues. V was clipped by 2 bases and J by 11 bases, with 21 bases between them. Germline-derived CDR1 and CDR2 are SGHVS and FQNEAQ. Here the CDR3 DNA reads TGTGCCAGCAGCTTAACGGGAGCGGCCGATACGCAGCAGTACTTC. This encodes CASSLTGAADTQQYF.

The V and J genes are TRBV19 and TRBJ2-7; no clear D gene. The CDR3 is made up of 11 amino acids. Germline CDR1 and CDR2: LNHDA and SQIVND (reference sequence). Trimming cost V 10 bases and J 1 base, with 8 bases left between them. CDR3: CATATSYEQYF. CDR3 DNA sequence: TGTGCCACAGCGACATCCTACGAGCAGTACTTC.

CDR3 coding DNA: TGCAGTGCTGGGGGACAGGGTCAAGAGACCCAGTACTTC. Encoded protein: CSAGGQGQETQYF. The chain links TRBV20-1 to TRBJ2-5; 9 bases agree with TRBD1. The CDR3 sequence is 13 residues long. The germline V gene encodes CDR1 DFQATT and CDR2 SNEGSKA (reference sequence). V lost 5 bases to trimming and J lost 2 bases; unmatched junction nucleotides: 3.

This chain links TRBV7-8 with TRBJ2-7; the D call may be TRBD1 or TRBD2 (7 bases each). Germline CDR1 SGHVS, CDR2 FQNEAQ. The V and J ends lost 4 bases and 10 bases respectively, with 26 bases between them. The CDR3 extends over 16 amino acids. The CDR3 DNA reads TGTGCCAGCAGCTCCCGGGTTACGGGGGGACAGTTCTTCCAGTACGTC. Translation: CASSSRVTGGQFFQYV.

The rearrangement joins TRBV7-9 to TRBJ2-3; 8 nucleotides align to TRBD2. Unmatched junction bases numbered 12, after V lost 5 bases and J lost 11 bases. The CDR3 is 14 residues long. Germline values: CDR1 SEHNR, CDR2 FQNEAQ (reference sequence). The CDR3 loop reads CASSLAGGTYKQYF. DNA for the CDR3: TGTGCCAGCAGCCTTGCGGGAGGTACCTATAAGCAGTATTTT.

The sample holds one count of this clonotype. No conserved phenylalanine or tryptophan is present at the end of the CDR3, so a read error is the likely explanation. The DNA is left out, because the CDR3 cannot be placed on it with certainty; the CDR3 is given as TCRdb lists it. CDR3: CASSIGTSEETEYL. The chain employs TRBV7-9 and TRBJ2-5. Germline V gene lookup returns CDR1 SEHNR and CDR2 FQNEAQ (reference sequence). 14 amino acids form the CDR3, both terminal residues included.

The DNA for the CDR3 is TGTGCCAGCAGCTTGGAGAGAGATGGGGTCACGCATGACTACACCTTC. Translation gives CASSLERDGVTHDYTF. The rearrangement links TRBV7-8 to TRBJ1-2; D is unclear. The CDR3 totals 16 residues. CDR1 SGHVS and CDR2 FQNEAQ come from the germline V gene. V was shortened by 3 bases and J by 10 bases, with 24 bases between the two germline ends.

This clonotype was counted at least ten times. The DNA for the CDR3 is TGTGCCAGCAGTTTATATGAGTCCCTCTACAATGAGCAGTTCTTC. Its translation is CASSLYESLYNEQFF. This chain joins TRBV12-3 or TRBV12-4 and TRBJ2-1; no clear D gene. This CDR3 is 15 amino acids long. V was clipped by 2 bases and J by 3 bases, with 11 bases between them.

The CDR3 nucleotides read TGTGCCAGCAGCTCACCGGGTTCGGGGTACGAGCAGTACTTC. Translating gives CASSSPGSGYEQYF. The chain recombines TRBV7-9 with TRBJ2-7; possibly TRBD2 for D (5 bases). In germline, CDR1 is SEHNR, CDR2 FQNEAQ (reference sequence). There are 14 residues in the CDR3. Deletions cut 4 bases from V and 4 bases from J, with 14 bases between.

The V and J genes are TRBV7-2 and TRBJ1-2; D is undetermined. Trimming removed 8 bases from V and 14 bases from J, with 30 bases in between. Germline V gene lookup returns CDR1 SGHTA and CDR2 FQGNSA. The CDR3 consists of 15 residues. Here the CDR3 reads CASRWKWNTEAFFTF. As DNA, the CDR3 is TGTGCCAGCCGATGGAAGTGGAACACTGAAGCTTTCTTTACCTTC.

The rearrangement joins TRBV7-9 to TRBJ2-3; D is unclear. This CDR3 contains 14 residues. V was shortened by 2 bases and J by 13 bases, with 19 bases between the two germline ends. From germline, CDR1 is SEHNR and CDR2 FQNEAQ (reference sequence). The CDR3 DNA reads TGTGCCAGCAGCTTACCAAGAAGCCGCGAGACCGAGTATTTT. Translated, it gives CASSLPRSRETEYF.

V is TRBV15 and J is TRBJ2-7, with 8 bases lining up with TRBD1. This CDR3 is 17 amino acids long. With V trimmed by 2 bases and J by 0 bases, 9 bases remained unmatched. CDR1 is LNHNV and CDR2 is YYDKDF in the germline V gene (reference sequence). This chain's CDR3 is CATSRSIGQGLSYEQYF. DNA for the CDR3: TGTGCCACCAGCAGATCGATCGGACAGGGACTCTCCTACGAGCAGTACTTC.

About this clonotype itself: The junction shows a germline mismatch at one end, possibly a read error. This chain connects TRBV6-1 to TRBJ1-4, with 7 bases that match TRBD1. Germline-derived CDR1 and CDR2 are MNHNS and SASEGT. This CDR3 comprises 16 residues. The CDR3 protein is CASREGTARFNEKLFF. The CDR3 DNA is TGTGCCAGCAGGGAAGGGACAGCCCGATTTAATGAAAAACTGTTTTTT.

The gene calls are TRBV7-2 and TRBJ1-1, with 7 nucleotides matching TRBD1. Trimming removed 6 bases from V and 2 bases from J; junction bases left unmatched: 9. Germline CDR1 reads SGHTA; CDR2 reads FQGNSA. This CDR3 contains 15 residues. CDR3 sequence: CASSATGQQNTEAFF. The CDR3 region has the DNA TGTGCCAGCAGTGCTACGGGACAGCAAAACACTGAAGCTTTCTTT.

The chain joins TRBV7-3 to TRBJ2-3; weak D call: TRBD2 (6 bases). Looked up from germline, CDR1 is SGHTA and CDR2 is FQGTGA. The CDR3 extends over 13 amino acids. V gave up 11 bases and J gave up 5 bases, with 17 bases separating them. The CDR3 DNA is TGTGCCCGCGGGGTCGGGGCCAGAGATACGCAGTATTTT. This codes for CARGVGARDTQYF.

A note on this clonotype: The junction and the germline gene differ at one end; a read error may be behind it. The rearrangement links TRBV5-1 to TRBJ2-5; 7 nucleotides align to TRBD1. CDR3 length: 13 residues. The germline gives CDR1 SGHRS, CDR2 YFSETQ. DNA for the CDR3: TGCGCCAGCGGGCACGACGGACAGGAGACGCAGTACTTC. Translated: CASGHDGQETQYF.

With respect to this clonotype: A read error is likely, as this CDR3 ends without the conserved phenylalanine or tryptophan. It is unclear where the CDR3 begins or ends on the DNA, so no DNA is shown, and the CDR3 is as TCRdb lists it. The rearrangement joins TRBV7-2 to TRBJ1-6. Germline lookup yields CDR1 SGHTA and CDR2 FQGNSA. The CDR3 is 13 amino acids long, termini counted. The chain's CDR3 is CASSLGGNRSFLC.

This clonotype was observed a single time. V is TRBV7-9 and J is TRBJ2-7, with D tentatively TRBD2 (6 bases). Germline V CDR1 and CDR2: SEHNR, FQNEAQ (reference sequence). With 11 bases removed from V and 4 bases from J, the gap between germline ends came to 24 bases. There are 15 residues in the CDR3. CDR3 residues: CAASRRDLYSYEQYV. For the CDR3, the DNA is TGTGCCGCCAGCAGGCGGGACTTATACTCGTACGAGCAGTACGTC.

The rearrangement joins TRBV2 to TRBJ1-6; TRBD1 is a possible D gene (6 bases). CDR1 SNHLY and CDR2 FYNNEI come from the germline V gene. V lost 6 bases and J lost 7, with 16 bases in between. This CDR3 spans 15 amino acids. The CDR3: CASSDRTAGNSPLHF. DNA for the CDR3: TGTGCCAGCAGCGACCGGACAGCCGGGAATTCACCCCTCCACTTT.

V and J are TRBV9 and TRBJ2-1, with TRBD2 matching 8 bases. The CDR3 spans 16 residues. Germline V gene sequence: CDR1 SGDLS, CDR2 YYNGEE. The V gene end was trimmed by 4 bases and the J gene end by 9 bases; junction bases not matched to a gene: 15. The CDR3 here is CASSFQRGGGSGEQFF. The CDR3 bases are TGTGCCAGCAGCTTTCAACGAGGCGGGGGGAGCGGTGAGCAGTTCTTC.